This TCR beta chain was sequenced in a study of T-cell memory formation after mild COVID-19. Study summary: Largely donor-specific TCR clusters were found. Study outcomes and limitations: Contracting CD8+ clones were enriched in EMRA, CD4+ mainly in CM and EM. Some clones that responded were present in memory (sampled pre-infection), which suggests cross-reactive memory joined.

Germline CDR1 and CDR2: SGHRS and YFSETQ. Trimming took 3 bases from V and 1 from J; bases not matched to a gene: 2. The CDR3 runs 14 residues. This clonotype was counted ten times or more. The target antigen is unknown. Constant-segment primers served in 5'RACE that generated TCR alpha and TCR beta cDNA libraries bearing sample barcodes and UMIs. TCRdb itself ran the 5' RACE reads through MiXCR, one entry per CDR3 protein. This repertoire shows about 350,000 distinct CDR3 sequences, 20% to 25% found once; its top ten account for around 20%. V usage is TRBV5-1 and J usage is TRBJ2-7, with 9 bases fitting TRBD1. The sequencing sample was made of PBMCs or a T cell subset sorted from them (not recorded which). This TCR derives from a man aged 18-30 years who had mild COVID-19 (a few samples of this study predate the infection). Cell type and time point are not known. Here the CDR3 reads CASSSQGASYEQYF. The CDR3 nucleotides read TGCGCCAGCAGCTCACAGGGGGCTTCCTACGAGCAGTACTTC.